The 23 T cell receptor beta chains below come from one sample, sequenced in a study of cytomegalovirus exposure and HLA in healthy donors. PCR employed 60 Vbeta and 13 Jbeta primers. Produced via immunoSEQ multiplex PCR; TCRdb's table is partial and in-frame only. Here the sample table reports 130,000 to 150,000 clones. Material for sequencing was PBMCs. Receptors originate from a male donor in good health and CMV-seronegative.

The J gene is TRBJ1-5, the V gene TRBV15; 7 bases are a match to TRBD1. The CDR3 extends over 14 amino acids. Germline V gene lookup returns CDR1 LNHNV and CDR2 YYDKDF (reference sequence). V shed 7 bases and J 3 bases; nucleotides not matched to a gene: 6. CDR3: CATTPTGNNQPQHF. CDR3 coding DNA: TGTGCCACCACCCCGACAGGGAACAATCAGCCCCAGCATTTT.

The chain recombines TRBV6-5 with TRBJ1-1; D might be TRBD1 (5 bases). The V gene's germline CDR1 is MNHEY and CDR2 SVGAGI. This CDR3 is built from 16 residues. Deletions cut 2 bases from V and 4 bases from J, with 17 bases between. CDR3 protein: CASSYRPEGRFTEAFF. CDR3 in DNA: TGTGCCAGCAGTTACCGTCCAGAGGGGAGGTTCACTGAAGCTTTCTTT.

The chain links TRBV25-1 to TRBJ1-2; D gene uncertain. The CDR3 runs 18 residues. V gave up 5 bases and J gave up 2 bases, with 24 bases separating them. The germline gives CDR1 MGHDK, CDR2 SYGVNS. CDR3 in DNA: TGTGCCAGCAGTAACGCATTCAGCCTGATTAGCTTCAACTATGGCTACACCTTC. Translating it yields CASSNAFSLISFNYGYTF.

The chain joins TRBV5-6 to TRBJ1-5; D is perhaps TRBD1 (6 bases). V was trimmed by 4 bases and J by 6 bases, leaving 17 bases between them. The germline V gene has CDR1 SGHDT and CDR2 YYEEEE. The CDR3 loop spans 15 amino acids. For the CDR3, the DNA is TGTGCCAGCAGCGGAAAACAGGGCTCCGGTCAGCCCCAGCATTTT. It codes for CASSGKQGSGQPQHF.

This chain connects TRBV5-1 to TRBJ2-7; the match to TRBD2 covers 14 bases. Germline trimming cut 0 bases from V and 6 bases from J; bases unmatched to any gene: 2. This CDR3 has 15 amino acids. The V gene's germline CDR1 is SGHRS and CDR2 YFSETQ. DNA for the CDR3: TGCGCCAGCAGCTTGGGGGGACTAGCGGGAGTCGAGCAGTACTTC. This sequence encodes CASSLGGLAGVEQYF.

CDR3 bases: TGTGCCTACTTCGCCCCGCTAGCTGGATCCTACGAGCAGTACTTC. Protein product: CAYFAPLAGSYEQYF. The J gene is TRBJ2-7, the V gene TRBV30; D might be TRBD2 (5 bases). The CDR3 covers 15 residues. Germline V lookup: CDR1 GTSNPN, CDR2 SVGIG (reference sequence). Trimming cost V 7 bases and J 1 base, with 20 bases left between them.

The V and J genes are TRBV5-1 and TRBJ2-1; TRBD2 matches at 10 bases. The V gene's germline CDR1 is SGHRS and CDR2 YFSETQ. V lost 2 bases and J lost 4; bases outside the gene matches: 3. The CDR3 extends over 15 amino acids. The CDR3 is CASSFGLAAYNEQFF. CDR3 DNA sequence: TGCGCCAGCAGCTTCGGACTAGCGGCGTACAATGAGCAGTTCTTC.

The CDR3 DNA reads as TGTGCCTGGAGTGTATATGAGACAGGGGCCAACGTCCTGACTTTC. This gives the protein CAWSVYETGANVLTF. The genes are TRBV30 and TRBJ2-6; D is uncertain. CDR1 and CDR2 (germline): GTSNPN, SVGIG (reference sequence). Between the trimmed V and J ends, which lost 0 bases and 4 bases, there was a span of 10 bases. The CDR3 totals 15 residues. Combining the CDR3 with reference TRBV30 and TRBJ2-6 gives the whole variable domain SQTIHQWPATLVQPVGSPLSLECTVEGTSNPNLYWYRQAAGRGLQLLFYSVGIGQISSEVPQNLSASRPQDRQFILSSKKLLLSDSGFYLCAWSVYETGANVLTFGAGSRLTVL.

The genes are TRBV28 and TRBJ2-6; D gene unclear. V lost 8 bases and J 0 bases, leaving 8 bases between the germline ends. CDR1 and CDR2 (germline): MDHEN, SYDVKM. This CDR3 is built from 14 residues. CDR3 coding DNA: TGTGCCAGCTCTGAGAGCTCTGGGGCCAACGTCCTGACTTTC. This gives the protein CASSESSGANVLTF.

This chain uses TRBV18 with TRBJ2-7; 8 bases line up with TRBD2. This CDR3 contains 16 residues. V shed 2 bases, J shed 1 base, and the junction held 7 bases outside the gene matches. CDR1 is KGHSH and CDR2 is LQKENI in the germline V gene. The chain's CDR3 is CASSPVRSGSSYEQYF. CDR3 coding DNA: TGTGCCAGCTCACCAGTGCGCAGCGGGAGTTCCTACGAGCAGTACTTC.

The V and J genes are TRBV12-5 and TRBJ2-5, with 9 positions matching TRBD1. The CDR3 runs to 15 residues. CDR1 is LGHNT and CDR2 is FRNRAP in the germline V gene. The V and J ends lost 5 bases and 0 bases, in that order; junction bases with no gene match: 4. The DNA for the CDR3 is TGTGCTAGTGGTGGGGACAGGGAGTACCAAGAGACCCAGTACTTC. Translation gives CASGGDREYQETQYF.

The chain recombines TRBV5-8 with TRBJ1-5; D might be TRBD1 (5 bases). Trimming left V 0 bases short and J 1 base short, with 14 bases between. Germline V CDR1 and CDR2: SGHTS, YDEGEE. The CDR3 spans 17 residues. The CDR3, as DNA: TGTGCCAGCAGCTTGGGATCGGGGGACGGGAGCAATCAGCCCCAGCATTTT. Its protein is CASSLGSGDGSNQPQHF.

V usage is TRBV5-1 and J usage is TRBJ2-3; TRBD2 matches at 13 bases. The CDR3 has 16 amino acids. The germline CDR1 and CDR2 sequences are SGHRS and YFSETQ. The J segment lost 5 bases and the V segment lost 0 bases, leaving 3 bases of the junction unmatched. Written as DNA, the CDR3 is TGCGCCAGCAGCTTGGGAGGGACTAGCGGGGTAGATACGCAGTATTTT. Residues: CASSLGGTSGVDTQYF.

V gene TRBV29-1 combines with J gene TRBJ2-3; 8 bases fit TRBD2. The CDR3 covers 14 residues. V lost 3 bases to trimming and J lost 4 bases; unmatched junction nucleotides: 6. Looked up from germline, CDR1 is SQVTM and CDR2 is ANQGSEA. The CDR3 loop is CSVDDGGAADTQYF. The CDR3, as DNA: TGCAGCGTTGATGACGGGGGGGCGGCAGATACGCAGTATTTT.

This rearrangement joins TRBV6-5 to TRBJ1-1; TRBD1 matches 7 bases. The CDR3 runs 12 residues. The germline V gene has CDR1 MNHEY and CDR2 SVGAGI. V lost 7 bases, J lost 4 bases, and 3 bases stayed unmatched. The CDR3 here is CASNKGATEAFF. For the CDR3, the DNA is TGTGCCAGCAATAAGGGGGCCACTGAAGCTTTCTTT.

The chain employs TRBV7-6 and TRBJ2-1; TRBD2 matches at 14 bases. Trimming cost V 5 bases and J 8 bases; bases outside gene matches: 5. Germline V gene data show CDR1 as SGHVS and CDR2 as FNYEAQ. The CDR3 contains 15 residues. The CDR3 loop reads CASSLGTSGSDEQFF. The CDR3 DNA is TGTGCCAGCAGCCTCGGGACTAGCGGGAGCGATGAGCAGTTCTTC.

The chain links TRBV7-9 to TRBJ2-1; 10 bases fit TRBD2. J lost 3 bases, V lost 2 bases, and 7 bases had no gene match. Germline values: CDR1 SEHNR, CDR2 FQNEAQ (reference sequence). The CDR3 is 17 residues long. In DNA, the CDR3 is TGTGCCAGCAGCTTACCGGGAGGACTAGCGGACTACAATGAGCAGTTCTTC. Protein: CASSLPGGLADYNEQFF.

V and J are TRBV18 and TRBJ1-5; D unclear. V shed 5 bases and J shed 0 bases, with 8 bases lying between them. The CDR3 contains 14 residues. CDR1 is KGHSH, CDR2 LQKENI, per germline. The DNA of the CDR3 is TGTGCCAGCTCAGACACCGATAGCAATCAGCCCCAGCATTTT. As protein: CASSDTDSNQPQHF.

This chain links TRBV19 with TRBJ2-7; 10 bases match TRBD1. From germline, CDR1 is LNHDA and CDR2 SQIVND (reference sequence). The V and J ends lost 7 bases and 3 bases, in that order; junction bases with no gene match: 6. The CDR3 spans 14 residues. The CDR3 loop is CASKPGTGDYEQYF. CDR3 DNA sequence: TGTGCCAGTAAACCCGGGACAGGGGACTACGAGCAGTACTTC.

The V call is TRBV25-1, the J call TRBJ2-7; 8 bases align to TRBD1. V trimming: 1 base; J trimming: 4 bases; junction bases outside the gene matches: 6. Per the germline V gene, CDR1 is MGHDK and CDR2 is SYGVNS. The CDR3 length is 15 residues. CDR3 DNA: TGTGCCAGCAGTGAATTAGGACAGGGTCGTTACGAGCAGTACTTC. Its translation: CASSELGQGRYEQYF.

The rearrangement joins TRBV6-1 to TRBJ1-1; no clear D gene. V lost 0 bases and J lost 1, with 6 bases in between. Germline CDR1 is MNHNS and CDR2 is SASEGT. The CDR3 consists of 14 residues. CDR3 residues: CASSEAGWNTEAFF. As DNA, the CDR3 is TGTGCCAGCAGTGAAGCTGGCTGGAACACTGAAGCTTTCTTT.

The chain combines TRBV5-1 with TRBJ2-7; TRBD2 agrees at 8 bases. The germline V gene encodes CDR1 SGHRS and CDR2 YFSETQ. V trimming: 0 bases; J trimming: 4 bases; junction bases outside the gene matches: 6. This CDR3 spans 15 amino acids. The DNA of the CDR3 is TGCGCCAGCAGCTTGGCCAACCGGGGGGGGTACGAGCAGTACTTC. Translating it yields CASSLANRGGYEQYF.

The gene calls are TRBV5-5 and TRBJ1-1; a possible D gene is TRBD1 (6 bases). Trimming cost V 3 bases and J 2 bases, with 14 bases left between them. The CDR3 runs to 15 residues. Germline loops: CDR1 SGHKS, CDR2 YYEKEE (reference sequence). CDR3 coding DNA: TGTGCCAGCAGCTCCGCAGGGGTTATAAACACTGAAGCTTTCTTT. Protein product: CASSSAGVINTEAFF.